One sample yielded the 4 T cell receptor beta chains listed below, sequenced in a study of blood T cell repertoires in COVID-19. The repertoire was sequenced with immunoSEQ multiplex PCR; TCRdb's copy has only in-frame clones and lacks some. The profile shows some 400,000 clones, approximately 91% of them singletons. The sequencing sample was made of PBMCs or T cells enriched from blood (not recorded which). The receptors shown here come from a woman between 40 and 50 years old who had been exposed to COVID-19.

CDR3 sequence: CASSLGSSGRASTATQYF. CDR3 sequence (DNA): TGTGCCAGCAGCTTAGGCTCTAGCGGGAGGGCCTCGACGGCGACCCAGTACTTC. The V call is TRBV7-6, the J call TRBJ2-5; 12 nucleotides align to TRBD2. The CDR3 runs to 18 residues. Germline CDR1 and CDR2: SGHVS and FNYEAQ. V lost 1 base, J lost 7 bases, and 13 bases stayed unmatched. The full variable domain, rest sourced from reference TRBV7-6 and TRBJ2-5, is GAGVSQSPRYKVTKRGQDVALRCDPISGHVSLYWYRQALGQGPEFLTYFNYEAQQDKSGLPNDRFSAERPEGSISTLTIQRTEQRDSAMYRCASSLGSSGRASTATQYFGPGTRLLVL.

The V gene is TRBV7-2, the J gene TRBJ1-6; 7 bases agree with TRBD1. This CDR3 is built from 16 residues. V shed 4 bases, J shed 0 bases, and the junction held 3 bases outside the gene matches. The germline V gene encodes CDR1 SGHTA and CDR2 FQGNSA. CDR3 amino acids: CASSSGGSSYNSPLHF. Written as DNA, the CDR3 is TGTGCCAGCAGCTCAGGGGGAAGCTCCTATAATTCACCCCTCCACTTT.

The chain couples TRBV9 to TRBJ2-5; TRBD1 aligns across 11 bases. This CDR3 comprises 15 residues. V trimming: 4 bases; J trimming: 5 bases; junction bases outside the gene matches: 7. Germline V gene lookup returns CDR1 SGDLS and CDR2 YYNGEE. The CDR3 sequence: CASSLRTGGWETQYF. The DNA of the CDR3 is TGTGCCAGCAGCTTAAGGACAGGGGGCTGGGAGACCCAGTACTTC.

Here the CDR3 reads CASSARRGVDQPQHF. The CDR3 nucleotides read TGTGCCAGCAGCGCAAGACGGGGGGTGGATCAGCCCCAGCATTTT. J is TRBJ1-5 and V is TRBV7-8; tentatively, D is TRBD1 (5 bases). The CDR3 sequence is 15 residues long. Trimming stripped 5 bases from V and 5 bases from J, with 16 bases between. Germline assignment: CDR1 SGHVS and CDR2 FQNEAQ.